The 11 T cell receptor beta chains presented below share a single source sample, sequenced in a study of T cell repertoires in cytomegalovirus infection. What these receptors recognize is not known. From the reads, TCRdb called clonotypes with MiXCR, one entry per CDR3 protein. The sample contains roughly 990,000 distinct CDR3 sequences, 31% of which appear only once. Sequencing used cultured CD8+ T cells from PBMCs, obtained from culture after CMV antigen stimulation. These receptors all come from a human donor in good health (CMV status not recorded). Some clones in this sample may be carry-over from other donors' samples.

CDR3 residues: CASSQPGHNEQFF. The DNA of the CDR3 is TGCGCCAGCAGCCAACCGGGCCATAATGAGCAGTTCTTC. V gene TRBV4-1 combines with J gene TRBJ2-1; D is uncertain. The CDR3 has 13 residues. The germline CDR1 and CDR2 sequences are MGHRA and YSYEKL. V lost 2 bases, J lost 7 bases, and 9 bases lay in between.

This chain connects TRBV19 to TRBJ1-5; D ambiguous. There are 16 residues in the CDR3. V shed 0 bases and J shed 3 bases, with 12 bases lying between them. Germline V CDR1 and CDR2: LNHDA, SQIVND (reference sequence). The CDR3 region is CASSIDQEQYNQPQHF. CDR3 DNA sequence: TGTGCCAGTAGTATAGATCAGGAACAGTACAATCAGCCCCAGCATTTT.

The V and J genes are TRBV12-3 or TRBV12-4 and TRBJ1-4; perhaps TRBD1 as D (6 bases). V was shortened by 6 bases and J by 11 bases, with 16 bases between the two germline ends. The CDR3 runs to 13 residues. CDR3 residues: CASRSSGAWKLFF. The CDR3 DNA is TGTGCCAGCAGGTCATCAGGGGCGTGGAAACTGTTTTTT.

V and J are TRBV2 and TRBJ2-3; 16 bases match TRBD2. The V segment lost 5 bases and the J segment 6 bases; nucleotides outside the gene matches: 8. Germline values: CDR1 SNHLY, CDR2 FYNNEI. The CDR3 is 17 residues long. This chain's CDR3 is CASSKGTSGGGVDTQYF. DNA for the CDR3: TGTGCCAGCAGTAAGGGGACTAGCGGGGGGGGGGTGGATACGCAGTATTTT.

The gene calls are TRBV20-1 and TRBJ2-1; perhaps TRBD2 as D (7 bases). Germline lookup yields CDR1 DFQATT and CDR2 SNEGSKA (reference sequence). This CDR3 is built from 18 residues. Trimming removed 2 bases at V and 2 bases at J, with 22 bases between. This CDR3 is CSARTGGPSSGPYNEQFF. CDR3 sequence (DNA): TGCAGTGCTAGAACTGGGGGGCCCTCTAGCGGCCCCTACAATGAGCAGTTCTTC.

This clonotype was observed a few times. The chain combines TRBV27 with TRBJ1-1; TRBD1 aligns across 10 bases. The CDR3 sequence is 15 residues long. Germline assignment: CDR1 MNHEY and CDR2 SMNVEV (reference sequence). Trimming cost V 8 bases and J 3 bases; bases outside gene matches: 9. The CDR3 sequence: CASRRDRGLDTEAFF. For the CDR3, the DNA is TGTGCCAGCCGCCGAGACAGGGGGCTGGACACTGAAGCTTTCTTT.

The chain links TRBV4-1 to TRBJ1-2, with D perhaps TRBD1 (5 bases). This CDR3 contains 17 residues. Trimming removed 2 bases at V and 4 bases at J, with 20 bases between. Per the germline V gene, CDR1 is MGHRA and CDR2 is YSYEKL. CDR3: CASSQLQGTQLGYGYTF. The DNA of the CDR3 is TGCGCCAGCAGCCAACTCCAGGGAACCCAACTAGGCTATGGCTACACCTTC.

The chain employs TRBV27 and TRBJ1-5, with 8 nucleotides matching TRBD1. The ends lost 5 bases at V and 6 bases at J; junction bases unmatched: 6. The CDR3 is made up of 14 amino acids. The germline V gene encodes CDR1 MNHEY and CDR2 SMNVEV (reference sequence). The DNA of the CDR3 is TGTGCCAGCAGTCCGCGACAGGGGAGTCAGCCCCAGCATTTT. This codes for CASSPRQGSQPQHF.

This rearrangement joins TRBV14 to TRBJ1-2; D is possibly TRBD1 (6 bases). The CDR3 is made up of 13 amino acids. The V end lost 5 bases, the J end lost 5 bases, and 12 bases lay between the germline ends. Looked up from germline, CDR1 is SGHDN and CDR2 is FVKESK. CDR3 protein: CASSGQPTYGYTF. Here the CDR3 DNA reads TGTGCCAGCAGCGGACAGCCGACTTATGGCTACACCTTC. The full variable domain, completed using reference TRBV14 and TRBJ1-2, is EAGVTQFPSHSVIEKGQTVTLRCDPISGHDNLYWYRRVMGKEIKFLLHFVKESKQDESGMPNNRFLAERTGGTYSTLKVQPAELEDSGVYFCASSGQPTYGYTFGSGTRLTVV.

This clonotype appeared many times. This chain uses TRBV12-3 or TRBV12-4 with TRBJ1-5, with D maybe TRBD1 (6 bases). CDR3 size: 10 residues. The V end was cut by 6 bases, the J end by 13 bases, with 10 bases between. The CDR3 DNA follows: TGTGCCAGCAGAGGACAGTGGCAGCATTTT. Translating gives CASRGQWQHF.

The chain uses TRBV14 and TRBJ2-4; 7 positions agree with TRBD1. The CDR3 runs 16 residues. The J segment lost 0 bases and the V segment lost 2 bases, leaving 4 bases of the junction unmatched. The V gene's germline CDR1 is SGHDN and CDR2 FVKESK. CDR3 sequence (DNA): TGTGCCAGCAGCCAAACAGACAGGGCAGCCAAAAACATTCAGTACTTC. Residues: CASSQTDRAAKNIQYF.